The clone carrying this TCR beta chain was seen ten or more times. Its antigen remains unidentified. The sample originates from a study of identical twins. The V gene's germline CDR1 is DFQATT and CDR2 SNEGSKA (reference sequence). This CDR3 contains 13 residues. Trimming removed 7 bases at V and 0 bases at J, with 10 bases between. The study's findings and limits: Invariant cells of the MAIT and iNKT types might have partly distorted the zero-insertion analyses.

TCRdb analysed the 5' RACE reads with MiXCR anew, one entry per CDR3 protein. The sample holds roughly 500,000 distinct CDR3 sequences, roughly a fifth seen once. These data also featured in a second study, about T cells expressing NK-cell markers. This second report adds: Seven HCMV-seropositive donors and one seronegative donor made up the eight sequenced donors. The use of an anti-gamma-delta TCR antibody, which was added in several experiments, restricted sorting to T cells expressing alpha-beta TCR. The leading position in the CD3+CD56-NKG2C+ fraction of four donors also went to these clonotypes.

Source material: CD4+ T cells sorted from blood. The chain employs TRBV20-1 and TRBJ2-4; possible D gene TRBD2, 6 bases. This clonotype was obtained from a woman between 18 and 29 years old in good health. The CDR3 spells CSVGGLAKNIQYF. DNA of the CDR3: TGCAGTGTCGGGGGTTTAGCCAAAAACATTCAGTACTTC.